This T cell receptor (beta chain) comes out of a study of identical twins. TCRdb independently ran MiXCR on the 5' RACE reads; one entry per CDR3 protein. Of fewer than 350,000 distinct CDR3 sequences listed, about 8% were seen once; the top ten hold around 2.1%. This clonotype was seen a few times. With no exceptions, donors were healthy Caucasians. The data were also submitted as part of a second study, on yellow fever vaccine responses in identical twins.

The sequenced material came from memory (CD45RO+) T cells sorted from blood. The receptor was isolated from a woman aged 18-35 years in good health.

CDR3 residues: CASSRTPQGGQFETQYF. The CDR3, as DNA: TGTGCCAGCAGCCGTACCCCCCAGGGGGGCCAGTTTGAGACCCAGTACTTC. The chain joins TRBV3-1 to TRBJ2-5; a weak D match, TRBD1 (7 bases). Trimming cost V 4 bases and J 5 bases, with 23 bases left between them. Germline values: CDR1 LGHDT, CDR2 YNNKEL (reference sequence). CDR3 size: 17 residues.